The rows below give T cell receptor beta chains drawn from one sample of a study of OX40 agonist ivuxolimab in advanced cancers. Sequencing used immunoSEQ multiplex PCR; TCRdb keeps in-frame clones, though not all of them. The top ten hold about 0.5% of the sample, which has 85,000 to 120,000 clones, 90% seen once. This sample comprised CD4+ or CD8+ T cells sorted from blood, obtained in a trial of the OX40 agonist ivuxolimab. These receptors originate from an adult with an advanced solid tumor such as melanoma, head and neck, liver or kidney cancer. The CDR3 runs from the conserved cysteine through the conserved F or W. The order of the fields is V gene, CDR3 length, clone size, D gene, J gene, CDR3 DNA, CDR3 protein. D genes are given only for firm matches. The size entry is marked missing in some rows and otherwise reads once, few, many or a size class.

TRBV23-1	13	NA	NA	TRBJ2-7	TGCGCCAGTCCACGGACGGAGTCCTACGAGCAGTACTTC	CASPRTESYEQYF
TRBV5-1	19	NA	NA	TRBJ1-4	TGCGCCAGCAGCCCCCGGCCGGGGGCAGCCGGGGTAGAATATGAAAAACTGTTTTTT	CASSPRPGAAGVEYEKLFF
TRBV18	16	NA	NA	TRBJ2-5	TGTGCCAGCTCACCAGGGGTCGTGGAAAGTGGAGAGACCCAGTACTTC	CASSPGVVESGETQYF
TRBV6-1	15	NA	NA	TRBJ2-5	TGTGCCAGCAGTGAACAAGGGGGGTCTCGGGAGACCCAGTACTTC	CASSEQGGSRETQYF
TRBV11-1	14	NA	TRBD1	TRBJ2-3	TGTGCCAGCAGCCCGGGACAGACCACAGATACGCAGTATTTT	CASSPGQTTDTQYF
TRBV18	15	NA	TRBD1	TRBJ1-1	TGTGCCAGCTCACCACTACCGGACAGGCCGACTGAAGCTTTCTTT	CASSPLPDRPTEAFF
TRBV7-2	15	NA	NA	TRBJ1-5	TGTGCCAGCAGCTTATCTTCGGGGCCCAATCAGCCCCAGCATTTT	CASSLSSGPNQPQHF
TRBV6-5	15	NA	TRBD1	TRBJ2-5	TGTGCCAGCAGCCCCGGGACAGGGATTATAGAGACCCAGTACTTC	CASSPGTGIIETQYF
TRBV28	14	NA	NA	TRBJ2-3	TGTGCCAGCAGTTTGGGGGGTAGCACAGATACGCAGTATTTT	CASSLGGSTDTQYF
TRBV9	14	NA	TRBD1	TRBJ2-7	TGTGCCAGCAGCGTAGAGGGACAGAGCTACGAGCAGTACTTC	CASSVEGQSYEQYF
TRBV5-6	13	NA	NA	TRBJ2-4	TGTGCCAGCAGCTGGACAGCCAAAAACATTCAGTACTTC	CASSWTAKNIQYF
TRBV6-4	14	NA	NA	TRBJ1-1	TGTGCCAGCAGTCCATCCACGGTGAACACTGAAGCTTTCTTT	CASSPSTVNTEAFF
TRBV6-6	15	NA	TRBD1	TRBJ2-5	TGTGCCAGCAGCGGAGACAGGGGGCAACGAGAGACCCAGTACTTC	CASSGDRGQRETQYF
TRBV5-6	13	NA	NA	TRBJ2-5	TGTGCCAGCAGCTTCCACCCATGGGAGACCCAGTACTTC	CASSFHPWETQYF
TRBV18	14	NA	NA	TRBJ2-3	TGTGCCAGCTCACCTCTCGGGAAAGGGGATACGCAGTATTTT	CASSPLGKGDTQYF
TRBV28	21	NA	NA	TRBJ2-6	TGTGCCAGCAGTTTAAGTCGTCTTGGCAGATTCGTACTCTCTGGGGCCAACGTCCTGACTTTC	CASSLSRLGRFVLSGANVLTF
TRBV14	16	NA	TRBD2	TRBJ2-1	TGTGCCAGCAGCGGAGTTACTAGCGGGGGGGCGAATGAGCAGTTCTTC	CASSGVTSGGANEQFF
TRBV6-1	14	NA	NA	TRBJ2-7	TGTGCCAGCAGTGGAACAGGGAGATCCTACGAGCAGTACTTC	CASSGTGRSYEQYF
TRBV28	15	NA	TRBD1	TRBJ2-5	TGTGCCAGCAGTTGGGACAGGGCCGTTTGGGGGACCCAGTACTTC	CASSWDRAVWGTQYF
TRBV30	14	NA	NA	TRBJ2-7	TGTGCCTGGAGGGGGGGGAGGGGGAACCACGAGCAGTACTTC	CAWRGGRGNHEQYF
TRBV7-8	16	NA	NA	TRBJ2-3	TGTGCCAGCAGCTTAGTGTTCGGGGGCCCCACAGATACGCAGTATTTT	CASSLVFGGPTDTQYF
TRBV5-1	15	NA	NA	TRBJ2-5	TGCGCCAGCAGCTTGGATCCCGGACACCAAGAGACCCAGTACTTC	CASSLDPGHQETQYF
TRBV5-1	15	NA	TRBD1	TRBJ1-1	TGCGCCAGCAGCCCTAACAGGGGAAGGGGCACTGAAGCTTTCTTT	CASSPNRGRGTEAFF
TRBV30	17	NA	TRBD1	TRBJ1-5	TGTGCCTGGAGTGTAAATCGAGCAAACAGGGGGAATCAGCCCCAGCATTTT	CAWSVNRANRGNQPQHF
TRBV18	16	few	NA	TRBJ2-7	TGTGCCAGCTCACCACCCGGGCTGGGAGCAAACTACGAGCAGTACTTC	CASSPPGLGANYEQYF
TRBV11-3	13	NA	NA	TRBJ2-1	TGTGCCAGCAGACAAACGGGCCAATATGAGCAGTTCTTC	CASRQTGQYEQFF
TRBV6-1	12	NA	NA	TRBJ2-5	TGTGCCAGCAGTGTCGATCAGCAGACCCAGTACTTC	CASSVDQQTQYF
TRBV4-3	15	NA	NA	TRBJ1-4	TGCGCCAGCAGCCAAGATGACCTCTCTAATGAAAAACTGTTTTTT	CASSQDDLSNEKLFF
TRBV4-1	21	NA	NA	TRBJ1-3	TGCGCCAGCAGCCAGTCGTGGACGTCCTCCGGAGGTCTTTTAGAGGGAAACACCATATATTTT	CASSQSWTSSGGLLEGNTIYF